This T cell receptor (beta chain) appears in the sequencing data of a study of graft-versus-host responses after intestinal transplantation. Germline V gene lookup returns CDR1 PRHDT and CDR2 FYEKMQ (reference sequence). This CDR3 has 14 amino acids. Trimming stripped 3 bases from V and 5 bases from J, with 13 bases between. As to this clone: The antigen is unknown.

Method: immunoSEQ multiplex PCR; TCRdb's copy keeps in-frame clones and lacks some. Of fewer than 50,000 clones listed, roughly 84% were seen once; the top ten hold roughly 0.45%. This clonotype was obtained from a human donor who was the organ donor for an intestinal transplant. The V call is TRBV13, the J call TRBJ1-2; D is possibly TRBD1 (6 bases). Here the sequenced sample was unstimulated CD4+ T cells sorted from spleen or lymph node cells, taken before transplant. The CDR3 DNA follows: TGTGCCAGCAGCTTCACAGGGACCCTATATGGCTACACCTTC. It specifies CASSFTGTLYGYTF. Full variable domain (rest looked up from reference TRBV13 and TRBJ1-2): AAGVIQSPRHLIKEKRETATLKCYPIPRHDTVYWYQQGPGQDPQFLISFYEKMQSDKGSIPDRFSAQQFSDYHSELNMSSLELGDSALYFCASSFTGTLYGYTFGSGTRLTVV.